The clone carrying this T cell receptor beta chain has at least ten counts. This entry comes from a study of human T cells and chemical hapten exposure. Study details: The study patch tested 0.01% DPC on the upper back and read results at 6 days. The patient population, which was mostly female, had alopecia areata, totalis or universalis.

The CDR3 sequence is 15 residues long. V gave up 3 bases and J gave up 10 bases; unmatched junction bases: 9. Germline V gives CDR1 KGHDR, CDR2 SFDVKD. Time point of the sample: patch test 1, 2 weeks after DPC sensitization. Treatment described: therapeutic diphenylcyclopropenone sensitization with weekly scalp DPC. Someone pulled total RNA out of unfractionated whole blood. Unique molecular identifiers were affixed to discrete cDNA molecules within the library. MiXCR, run by TCRdb on the RACE reads, gives a single entry per CDR3 protein. The sample has a few hundred thousand distinct CDR3 sequences, roughly 4.8% seen once; the top ten hold around 2.3%.

Material: whole blood, obtained in connection with sensitization to the hapten diphenylcyclopropenone (DPC). The V call is TRBV24-1, the J call TRBJ2-1, with TRBD2 matching over 9 bases. The TCR originated in a woman in her 50s with alopecia areata. Some clones in this sample may be carry-over from other donors' samples. The CDR3 DNA reads TGTGCCACCAGTGATCCGCGGGAGGGCCTCTGGGAGCAGTTCTTC. It specifies CATSDPREGLWEQFF.